This T cell receptor beta chain derives from a study of cytomegalovirus exposure and HLA in healthy donors. Study findings and constraints: Some V segments (TRBV6-2 and TRBV6-3 among them) were excluded as indistinguishable.

The PCR ran on 60 Vbeta and 13 Jbeta primers. Using immunoSEQ multiplex PCR, the repertoire was profiled, and TCRdb retains in-frame clones only, with some absent. This table has around 100,000 clones, 75% appearing once. CDR3 length equals 15 residues. CDR1 MNHNY and CDR2 SVGAGI come from the germline V gene (reference sequence). V was clipped by 7 bases and J by 7 bases, with 22 bases between them. On this clone itself: Its antigen remains unknown.

This sequence was found in a man aged 50 or older in good health and CMV-seronegative. Sequencing was performed on PBMCs. This rearrangement joins TRBV6-6 to TRBJ2-5; D unclear. The CDR3 DNA sequence: TGTGCCAGCACCAACGGAGCGCTCCAAGCTGGGACCCAGTACTTC. It specifies CASTNGALQAGTQYF.